Detailed here is one TCR beta chain. Its specificity is not known. PCR used 60 Vbeta primers and 13 Jbeta primers. The table came from immunoSEQ multiplex PCR; TCRdb's copy has only in-frame clones and leaves some out. The sample has just over 150,000 clones; about 85% are singletons. CDR1 is MNHEY, CDR2 SMNVEV, per germline (reference sequence). The CDR3 has 18 amino acids. The trim removed 5 bases at V and 4 bases at J, leaving 13 bases unmatched. The data were taken from a study of cytomegalovirus exposure and HLA in healthy donors. Study outcomes and limitations: Reported performance of the classifier showed diagnosis of cytomegalovirus status with high specificity and sensitivity. Indistinguishability led to the exclusion of some V segments, TRBV6-2 and TRBV6-3 included. Under 20,000 TCR beta sequences were associated with HLA alleles at 0.05 false discovery rate in a later analysis.

The chain has TRBV27 and TRBJ2-1, with 11 bases fitting TRBD1. Sequences were obtained from PBMCs. This TCR came from a man aged 18 to 30 in good health and CMV-seropositive. The CDR3 here is CASSRWTGGTKGYNEQFF. Written as DNA, the CDR3 is TGTGCCAGCAGTCGCTGGACAGGGGGCACGAAGGGTTACAATGAGCAGTTCTTC.